The 23 T cell receptor beta chains below all came from one sample that was sequenced in a study of T-cell memory formation after mild COVID-19. TCRdb used MiXCR to reprocess the 5' RACE reads, holding one entry per CDR3 protein. The top ten hold roughly an eighth of the sample, which has more than 400,000 distinct CDR3 sequences, over 15% seen once. Specimen: PBMCs or a T cell subset sorted from them (not recorded which). Every receptor here comes from an adult woman who had mild COVID-19 (a few samples of this study predate the infection). Cell type and time point are not known.

The rearrangement links TRBV7-9 to TRBJ2-1; 7 nucleotides align to TRBD1. Germline-derived CDR1 and CDR2 are SEHNR and FQNEAQ (reference sequence). V shed 4 bases and J 0 bases; nucleotides not matched to a gene: 9. The CDR3 covers 17 residues. The CDR3 region is CASSSIRTGSSYNEQFF. Here the CDR3 DNA reads TGTGCCAGCAGCTCGATTAGGACAGGCAGCTCCTACAATGAGCAGTTCTTC.

The chain has TRBV12-3 or TRBV12-4 and TRBJ2-1; 8 positions agree with TRBD2. This CDR3 has 12 residues. Germline trimming cut 6 bases from V and 11 bases from J; bases unmatched to any gene: 6. CDR3 DNA: TGTGCCAGCAGCCAGAGCGGGGGACAGCAGTTCTTC. Its translation: CASSQSGGQQFF.

V usage is TRBV12-5 and J usage is TRBJ2-2; tentatively, D is TRBD1 (5 bases). The V end was cut by 1 base, the J end by 6 bases, with 21 bases between. CDR3 length equals 18 residues. Looked up from germline, CDR1 is LGHNT and CDR2 is FRNRAP. CDR3 DNA sequence: TGTGCTAGTGGTTTGGCCAGCCCAGTAGGGGAATTTCCCGGGGAGCTGTTTTTT. Its translation is CASGLASPVGEFPGELFF.

In this sample, this clonotype turned up a few times. The chain joins TRBV20-1 to TRBJ2-3; no definite D call. V was trimmed by 2 bases and J by 0 bases, leaving 6 bases between them. Germline values: CDR1 DFQATT, CDR2 SNEGSKA (reference sequence). This CDR3 region has 13 residues. This chain's CDR3 is CSARWQSTDTQYF. The CDR3 bases are TGCAGTGCTAGATGGCAGAGCACAGATACGCAGTATTTT.

Only a few counts were recorded for this clonotype. This chain joins TRBV18 and TRBJ1-2; the D is unclear. Looked up from germline, CDR1 is KGHSH and CDR2 is LQKENI. Trimming stripped 7 bases from V and 6 bases from J, with 15 bases between. CDR3 length: 13 residues. In nucleotides, the CDR3 is TGTGCCAGCTTCGGTTTTAGCGCGGATGGCTACACCTTC. Its translation is CASFGFSADGYTF.

This clonotype appeared a few times. The genes are TRBV2 and TRBJ1-5; possible D gene TRBD1, 5 bases. Germline lookup yields CDR1 SNHLY and CDR2 FYNNEI. Trimming removed 3 bases at V and 6 bases at J, with 12 bases between. The CDR3 covers 14 residues. The CDR3 DNA sequence: TGTGCCAGCAGTGAGGGTCAGGGTGGTCAGCCCCAGCATTTT. This translates into CASSEGQGGQPQHF.

The chain couples TRBV15 to TRBJ1-1; TRBD1 is a possible D gene (6 bases). The length of the CDR3 is 17 residues. V was shortened by 1 base and J by 2 bases, with 17 bases between the two germline ends. Germline loops: CDR1 LNHNV, CDR2 YYDKDF (reference sequence). CDR3 loop: CATSRVDRFFPNTEAFF. The CDR3, as DNA: TGTGCCACCAGCAGAGTCGACAGGTTCTTTCCTAACACTGAAGCTTTCTTT.

This chain joins TRBV9 and TRBJ2-7; D uncertain. The V end lost 4 bases, the J end lost 4 bases, and 15 bases lay between the germline ends. Germline CDR1 is SGDLS and CDR2 is YYNGEE. The CDR3 has 14 residues. The CDR3 sequence is CASSMGSSPYEQYF. CDR3 DNA sequence: TGTGCCAGCAGCATGGGGTCATCACCTTACGAGCAGTACTTC. The variable domain in full, with the rest retrieved from reference TRBV9 and TRBJ2-7, is DSGVTQTPKHLITATGQRVTLRCSPRSGDLSVYWYQQSLDQGLQFLIQYYNGEERAKGNILERFSAQQFPDLHSELNLSSLELGDSALYFCASSMGSSPYEQYFGPGTRLTVT.

This clonotype has at least ten counts. The chain is built from TRBV6-5 and TRBJ2-1, with no clear D. Germline CDR1 is MNHEY and CDR2 is SVGAGI. This CDR3 is built from 12 residues. V was trimmed by 2 bases and J by 7 bases, leaving 6 bases between them. CDR3 residues: CASSYRGNEQFF. CDR3 DNA: TGTGCCAGCAGTTACCGAGGAAATGAGCAGTTCTTC.

CDR3 protein: CSVMVSGDYEQYF. The CDR3 bases are TGCAGCGTGATGGTTTCAGGAGACTACGAGCAGTACTTC. J is TRBJ2-7 and V is TRBV29-1, with D uncertain. Trimming took off 6 bases at V and 3 bases at J, with 15 bases between the two ends. This CDR3 comprises 13 residues. Looked up from germline, CDR1 is SQVTM and CDR2 is ANQGSEA.

This clonotype was recorded at least ten times. The chain combines TRBV6-2 or TRBV6-3 with TRBJ2-3, with D possibly being TRBD2 (6 bases). Germline values: CDR1 MNHEY, CDR2 SVGEGT. The CDR3 is 14 amino acids. Trimming removed 6 bases from V and 5 bases from J, with 15 bases in between. The CDR3 DNA follows: TGTGCCAGCAGAGAACCACTGCGGGGAGATACGCAGTATTTT. This encodes CASREPLRGDTQYF.

This clonotype was counted a few times. This chain connects TRBV14 to TRBJ2-2; no clear D. The CDR3 is made up of 11 amino acids. Trimming removed 3 bases at V and 8 bases at J, with 4 bases between. Germline V gene data show CDR1 as SGHDN and CDR2 as FVKESK. As DNA, the CDR3 is TGTGCCAGCAGCCACTGGGGGGAGCTGTTTTTT. Its protein product is CASSHWGELFF.

Only a few counts were recorded for this clonotype. The chain recombines TRBV7-8 with TRBJ1-3; D uncertain. Trimming shortened V by 2 bases and J by 4 bases, and 3 bases separated the two germline ends. The CDR3 has 12 amino acids. The V gene's germline CDR1 is SGHVS and CDR2 FQNEAQ. The DNA for the CDR3 is TGTGCCAGCAGCTTAAGAGGAAACACCATATATTTT. As protein: CASSLRGNTIYF.

The chain couples TRBV14 to TRBJ1-2; 7 positions match TRBD1. Per germline, CDR1 SGHDN and CDR2 FVKESK. The V and J ends lost 0 bases and 4 bases, in that order; junction bases with no gene match: 8. The CDR3 length is 16 residues. The CDR3 loop is CASSQDPTPGGYGYTF. DNA for the CDR3: TGTGCCAGCAGCCAAGATCCAACCCCAGGGGGCTATGGCTACACCTTC.

The rearrangement uses TRBV5-6 and TRBJ1-1, with TRBD1 identical over 7 bases. The CDR3 runs to 15 residues. Per the germline V gene, CDR1 is SGHDT and CDR2 is YYEEEE. The trim removed 4 bases at V and 3 bases at J, leaving 9 bases unmatched. The CDR3 coding sequence is TGTGCCAGCAGCCCGGGGACAGTCGAGGACACTGAAGCTTTCTTT. The encoded protein is CASSPGTVEDTEAFF.

In its sample, this clonotype was seen many times. The V and J genes are TRBV25-1 and TRBJ2-7, with 9 bases matching TRBD1. CDR3 size: 15 residues. With V trimmed by 0 bases and J by 7 bases, 7 bases remained unmatched. Per germline, CDR1 MGHDK and CDR2 SYGVNS. The CDR3 DNA reads as TGTGCCAGCAGTGAATACGGAACAGGGGGCGGAGAGCAGTACTTC. It encodes CASSEYGTGGGEQYF.

This clonotype appeared many times. The rearrangement joins TRBV7-2 to TRBJ2-2; D gene ambiguous. The CDR3 is 13 amino acids. Germline CDR1 reads SGHTA; CDR2 reads FQGNSA. The V gene lost 4 bases and the J gene lost 4 bases, with 7 bases spanning the gap. The CDR3, as DNA: TGTGCCAGCAGCTCTAGGAGCACCGGGGAGCTGTTTTTT. Residues: CASSSRSTGELFF.

The sample holds a few counts of this clonotype. This chain uses TRBV29-1 with TRBJ2-3; D ambiguous. Germline CDR1 and CDR2: SQVTM and ANQGSEA. V was clipped by 3 bases and J by 0 bases, with 7 bases between them. The CDR3 covers 13 residues. CDR3 residues: CSVDVGSTDTQYF. The CDR3 DNA reads TGCAGCGTTGATGTGGGGAGCACAGATACGCAGTATTTT.

This clonotype was seen a handful of times. The chain employs TRBV4-2 and TRBJ2-7; D is perhaps TRBD1 or TRBD2 (5 bases each). This CDR3 contains 13 residues. V lost 4 bases, J lost 4 bases, and 11 bases lay in between. Germline V gene sequence: CDR1 LGHNA, CDR2 YNFKEQ. This CDR3 is CASSPDEGYEQYF. The CDR3 DNA is TGTGCCAGCAGCCCCGATGAGGGGTACGAGCAGTACTTC.

This clonotype was counted only a few times. The CDR3 DNA is TGTGCCAGCAGCCTAGGAGGGGGGCAGTTCTTC. It codes for CASSLGGGQFF. This chain uses TRBV7-8 with TRBJ2-1, with D perhaps being TRBD1 or TRBD2 (6 bases each). The V end was cut by 5 bases, the J end by 12 bases, with 11 bases between. Germline V CDR1 and CDR2: SGHVS, FQNEAQ. CDR3 length: 11 residues.

The table lists this clonotype with a few counts. This chain joins TRBV7-2 and TRBJ2-5, with a tentative D call TRBD2 (6 bases). V gave up 3 bases and J gave up 3 bases, with 11 bases separating them. The CDR3 totals 14 residues. Germline CDR1 is SGHTA and CDR2 is FQGNSA. The CDR3 DNA reads TGTGCCAGCAGCTTTACGGGACTGGAAGAGACCCAGTACTTC. Its protein product is CASSFTGLEETQYF.

This clonotype was picked up many times. This sequence joins TRBV4-1 and TRBJ1-2, with no clear D. CDR3 size: 14 residues. Germline loops: CDR1 MGHRA, CDR2 YSYEKL. Trimming removed 0 bases from V and 5 bases from J, with 10 bases in between. CDR3 in DNA: TGCGCCAGCAGCCAAGATAGCAGTTTATATGGCTACACCTTC. This gives the protein CASSQDSSLYGYTF.

This clonotype has more than one count but fewer than ten. The V call is TRBV27, the J call TRBJ2-7; 8 nucleotides line up with TRBD1. Germline V CDR1 and CDR2: MNHEY, SMNVEV (reference sequence). This CDR3 region has 14 residues. Losses at the gene ends were 4 bases for V and 2 bases for J; bases not matched to a gene: 4. As DNA, the CDR3 is TGTGCCAGCAGTTGGGCAGGGGGCCCCTACGAGCAGTACTTC. It translates to CASSWAGGPYEQYF.